Below, 23 T cell receptor beta chains from the same sample are listed, as sequenced in a study of T cell repertoires in cytomegalovirus infection. MiXCR, applied by TCRdb to the reads, yields one record per CDR3 protein. The sample includes around 270,000 distinct CDR3 sequences, approximately 9.1% of them seen just once. Input material: PBMCs. The receptors were sampled from a human donor in good health (CMV status not recorded). Some clones in this sample may be carry-over from other donors' samples.

This clonotype was seen a few times. The chain carries TRBV6-6 and TRBJ2-7; tentative D call: TRBD2 (5 bases). In germline, CDR1 is MNHNY, CDR2 SVGAGI (reference sequence). Trimming removed 6 bases at V and 7 bases at J, with 13 bases between. The CDR3 is 12 residues long. The CDR3 spells CASSTWTEEQYF. The CDR3 region has the DNA TGTGCCAGCAGCACCTGGACTGAAGAGCAGTACTTC.

The sample holds a few counts of this clonotype. The rearrangement uses TRBV6-2 or TRBV6-3 and TRBJ2-7; perhaps TRBD1 as D (6 bases). Germline-derived CDR1 and CDR2 are MNHEY and SVGEGT. The CDR3 is 14 amino acids. Trimming pared 2 bases from V and 4 bases from J, leaving 12 bases between. Written as DNA, the CDR3 is TGTGCCAGCAGTTACCGGCAGGGGATATACGAGCAGTACTTC. Protein: CASSYRQGIYEQYF.

In the case of this clonotype: The junction shows a germline mismatch at one end, possibly a read error. This rearrangement joins TRBV20-1 to TRBJ1-2; 9 bases fit TRBD1. Germline V gene sequence: CDR1 DFQATT, CDR2 SNEGSKA (reference sequence). The CDR3 sequence is 13 residues long. The CDR3 bases are TGCAGTGCCCCCGGGACAGGGAACTATGGCTACATCTTC. This encodes CSAPGTGNYGYIF.

In its sample, this clonotype was seen many times. The rearrangement uses TRBV7-8 and TRBJ2-1; D uncertain. The germline CDR1 and CDR2 sequences are SGHVS and FQNEAQ. The length of the CDR3 is 13 residues. Trimming cost V 1 base and J 6 bases, with 7 bases left between them. CDR3 in DNA: TGTGCCAGCAGCTTAGGTGGAAGCAATGAGCAGTTCTTC. Amino acid sequence: CASSLGGSNEQFF. The full variable domain, its missing parts supplied by reference TRBV7-8 and TRBJ2-1, is GAGVSQSPRYKVAKRGQDVALRCDPISGHVSLFWYQQALGQGPEFLTYFQNEAQLDKSGLPSDRFFAERPEGSVSTLKIQRTQQEDSAVYLCASSLGGSNEQFFGPGTRLTVL.

V gene TRBV20-1 combines with J gene TRBJ2-4; the D is unclear. The germline V gene encodes CDR1 DFQATT and CDR2 SNEGSKA (reference sequence). CDR3 size: 17 residues. The V end was cut by 7 bases, the J end by 2 bases, with 24 bases between. As DNA, the CDR3 is TGCAGTGTCAGCGTATCTCAGACTTTTGTAACCAAAAACATTCAGTACTTC. Its translation: CSVSVSQTFVTKNIQYF.

This clonotype was observed a few times. This chain connects TRBV12-3 or TRBV12-4 to TRBJ2-5; 7 positions match TRBD1. The CDR3 runs to 12 residues. J lost 6 bases, V lost 6 bases, and 4 bases had no gene match. The CDR3 is CASSRQGQTQYF. CDR3 bases: TGTGCCAGCAGCCGACAGGGTCAGACCCAGTACTTC.

The J gene is TRBJ2-5, the V gene TRBV20-1, with 14 bases identical to TRBD2. This CDR3 has 16 amino acids. V lost 5 bases and J lost 5; bases outside the gene matches: 10. Looked up from germline, CDR1 is DFQATT and CDR2 is SNEGSKA (reference sequence). CDR3 coding DNA: TGCAGTGCTCCCCGACTAGCGGGAGGGCCCGGGGAGACCCAGTACTTC. This sequence encodes CSAPRLAGGPGETQYF.

Here the CDR3 reads CASSLTGLGYEQYF. In DNA form, the CDR3 reads TGTGCCAGCAGTTTGACAGGACTCGGCTACGAGCAGTACTTC. V and J are TRBV28 and TRBJ2-7; maybe TRBD1 (6 bases). Trimming shortened V by 3 bases and J by 3 bases, and 12 bases separated the two germline ends. The CDR3 has 14 residues. Per germline, CDR1 MDHEN and CDR2 SYDVKM. Supplemented by reference TRBV28 and TRBJ2-7, the full variable domain reads DVKVTQSSRYLVKRTGEKVFLECVQDMDHENMFWYRQDPGLGLRLIYFSYDVKMKEKGDIPEGYSVSREKKERFSLILESASTNQTSMYLCASSLTGLGYEQYFGPGTRLTVT.

This clonotype was seen at least ten times. The chain links TRBV7-2 to TRBJ1-4; no firm D call. The CDR3 is 14 amino acids. V was pared by 3 bases and J by 3 bases, with 8 bases between. CDR1 SGHTA and CDR2 FQGNSA come from the germline V gene. CDR3 protein: CASSFGSPNEKLFF. The CDR3 DNA sequence: TGTGCCAGCAGCTTTGGGTCTCCTAATGAAAAACTGTTTTTT. The full variable domain, in which reference TRBV7-2 and TRBJ1-4 provide the parts outside the CDR3, is GAGVSQSPSNKVTEKGKDVELRCDPISGHTALYWYRQSLGQGLEFLIYFQGNSAPDKSGLPSDRFSAERTGGSVSTLTIQRTQQEDSAVYLCASSFGSPNEKLFFGSGTQLSVL.

The V and J genes are TRBV6-2 or TRBV6-3 and TRBJ2-7, with 7 nucleotides matching TRBD1. The germline V gene has CDR1 MNHEY and CDR2 SVGEGT. Losses at the gene ends were 7 bases for V and 2 bases for J; bases not matched to a gene: 5. This CDR3 region has 13 residues. The CDR3 loop reads CASKGQTAYEQYF. CDR3 DNA sequence: TGTGCCAGCAAGGGACAGACGGCCTACGAGCAGTACTTC.

J is TRBJ2-2 and V is TRBV6-6, with 15 bases that match TRBD2. This CDR3 comprises 17 residues. Germline V CDR1 and CDR2: MNHNY, SVGAGI (reference sequence). Trimming cost V 6 bases and J 8 bases; bases outside gene matches: 10. The CDR3 nucleotides are TGTGCCAGCAGCTCCACTCGGACTAGCGGGAGGGTTGGGGAGCTGTTTTTT. This encodes CASSSTRTSGRVGELFF.

This clonotype was observed at least ten times. V and J are TRBV7-2 and TRBJ2-7; 12 nucleotides match TRBD2. This CDR3 region has 16 residues. Germline CDR1 reads SGHTA; CDR2 reads FQGNSA. J lost 2 bases, V lost 5 bases, and 7 bases had no gene match. CDR3 sequence reads: CASSAPSGGGAYEQYF. Here the CDR3 DNA reads TGTGCCAGCAGCGCTCCTAGCGGGGGGGGCGCCTACGAGCAGTACTTC.

The chain uses TRBV14 and TRBJ1-1; D ambiguous. CDR1 is SGHDN, CDR2 FVKESK, per germline. With 0 bases removed from V and 5 bases from J, the gap between germline ends came to 13 bases. The CDR3 covers 15 residues. CDR3 nucleotides: TGTGCCAGCAGCCAAGATCCGGCAGGCCAAACTGAAGCTTTCTTT. As protein: CASSQDPAGQTEAFF.

There are many counts of this clonotype. V and J are TRBV7-2 and TRBJ2-1, with 11 bases aligning to TRBD2. Trimming removed 3 bases from V and 4 bases from J; junction bases left unmatched: 8. This CDR3 has 17 residues. CDR1 and CDR2 from the germline V gene are SGHTA and FQGNSA. This CDR3 is CASSFDWTSGFYNEQFF. In DNA, the CDR3 is TGTGCCAGCAGCTTTGATTGGACTAGCGGGTTTTACAATGAGCAGTTCTTC.

This clonotype showed up many times. V and J are TRBV7-9 and TRBJ2-1; D is possibly TRBD1 or TRBD2 (5 bases each). The CDR3 is 15 amino acids. CDR1 and CDR2 from the germline V gene are SEHNR and FQNEAQ (reference sequence). V lost 8 bases and J lost 9, with 23 bases in between. The CDR3 nucleotides are TGTGCCAGCTCCCCCCGGTGGGCAGGTGGGGGTGAGCAGTTCTTC. Translated: CASSPRWAGGGEQFF.

In its sample, this clonotype was seen a few times. The chain couples TRBV12-3 or TRBV12-4 to TRBJ2-2, with D possibly being TRBD2 (5 bases). The CDR3 extends over 15 amino acids. The V end lost 6 bases, the J end lost 4 bases, and 15 bases lay between the germline ends. The CDR3 nucleotides read TGTGCCAGCAGCCCCAGCGGTTACACCACCGGGGAGCTGTTTTTT. It yields the protein CASSPSGYTTGELFF.

The gene calls are TRBV20-1 and TRBJ2-7; TRBD1 aligns across 9 bases. After removal of 0 bases from V and 5 bases from J, the junction contained 8 bases not matched to a gene. Per germline, CDR1 DFQATT and CDR2 SNEGSKA (reference sequence). The CDR3 runs to 15 residues. CDR3 sequence (DNA): TGCAGTGCTAGAGATCCCACAGGGGGCAAGGACGAGCAGTACTTC. Protein product: CSARDPTGGKDEQYF.

The chain employs TRBV29-1 and TRBJ2-7; 7 nucleotides agree with TRBD1. Trimming at V came to 5 bases and at J to 4 bases, leaving 8 bases not matched to a gene. CDR3 length: 13 residues. Germline V lookup: CDR1 SQVTM, CDR2 ANQGSEA. CDR3 nucleotides: TGCAGCGTTCGGGACAGCAATACATACGAGCAGTACTTC. This gives the protein CSVRDSNTYEQYF.

This clonotype was seen ten or more times. The genes are TRBV7-2 and TRBJ2-7, with TRBD2 matching 7 bases. Germline trimming cut 1 base from V and 10 bases from J; bases unmatched to any gene: 7. From germline, CDR1 is SGHTA and CDR2 FQGNSA. The CDR3 contains 13 residues. The CDR3 nucleotides are TGTGCCAGCAGCTTAGAAATGGGGGGGATTCAGTACTTC. It specifies CASSLEMGGIQYF.

Ten or more counts support this clonotype. The V and J genes are TRBV3-1 and TRBJ2-7; D is undetermined. The germline V gene has CDR1 LGHDT and CDR2 YNNKEL (reference sequence). The CDR3 is 15 residues long. Trimming left V 1 base short and J 6 bases short, with 16 bases between. CDR3 bases: TGTGCCAGCAGCCAAGGGCGGAGTAGGAGTGGCGAGCAGTACTTC. Amino acids: CASSQGRSRSGEQYF.

This clonotype was seen repeatedly, ten times or more. This sequence joins TRBV19 and TRBJ1-5; D is possibly TRBD1 (5 bases). This CDR3 region has 15 residues. Trimming took off 3 bases at V and 6 bases at J, with 15 bases between the two ends. CDR1 is LNHDA and CDR2 is SQIVND in the germline V gene (reference sequence). The CDR3 DNA follows: TGTGCCAGTAGTATTCTGGGGACGAACCCTCAGCCCCAGCATTTT. This translates into CASSILGTNPQPQHF.

This clonotype has at least ten counts. The chain links TRBV7-9 to TRBJ2-3; no firm D call. With 5 bases removed from V and 0 bases from J, the gap between germline ends came to 9 bases. This CDR3 region has 14 residues. In germline, CDR1 is SEHNR, CDR2 FQNEAQ (reference sequence). CDR3 coding DNA: TGTGCCAGCAGCCGAGGCACAAGCACAGATACGCAGTATTTT. Encoded protein: CASSRGTSTDTQYF.

This clonotype came up a few times. This chain joins TRBV15 and TRBJ2-7; D gene unclear. V lost 0 bases and J 0 bases, leaving 6 bases between the germline ends. Germline CDR1 reads LNHNV; CDR2 reads YYDKDF (reference sequence). This CDR3 has 14 residues. The CDR3 region is CATSRDTGSYEQYV. In DNA, the CDR3 is TGTGCCACCAGCAGAGATACGGGCTCCTACGAGCAGTACGTC.